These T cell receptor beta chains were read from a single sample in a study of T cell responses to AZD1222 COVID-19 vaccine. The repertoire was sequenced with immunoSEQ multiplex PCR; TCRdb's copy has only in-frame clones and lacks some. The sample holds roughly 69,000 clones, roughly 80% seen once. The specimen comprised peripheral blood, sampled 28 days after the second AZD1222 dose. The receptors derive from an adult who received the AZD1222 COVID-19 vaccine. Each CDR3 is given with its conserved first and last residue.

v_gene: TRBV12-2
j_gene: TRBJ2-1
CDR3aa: CASLPTSGATYNEQFF

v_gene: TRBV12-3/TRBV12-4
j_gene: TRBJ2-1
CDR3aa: CASSNTQGNEQFF

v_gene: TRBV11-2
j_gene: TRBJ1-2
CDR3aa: CASSLGGGYTF

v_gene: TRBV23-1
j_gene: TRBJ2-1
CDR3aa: CASSPAKTLAGGLGNWCDEQFF

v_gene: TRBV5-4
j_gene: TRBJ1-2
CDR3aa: CASSLGTGVRGYGYTF

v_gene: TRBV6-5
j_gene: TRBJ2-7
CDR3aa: CASSTPGQAYEQYF

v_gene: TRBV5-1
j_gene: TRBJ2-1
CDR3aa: CASSLGASNEQFF

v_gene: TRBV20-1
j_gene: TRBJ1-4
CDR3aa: CSARRDRAVFF

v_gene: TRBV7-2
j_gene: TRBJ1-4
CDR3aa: CASSLSPGGEKLFF

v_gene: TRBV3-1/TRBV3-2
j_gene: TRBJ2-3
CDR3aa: CASSPGLAGGLMQYF

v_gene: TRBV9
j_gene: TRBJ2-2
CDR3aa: CASSLRRAANTGELFF

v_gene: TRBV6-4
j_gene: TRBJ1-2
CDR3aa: CASNPQGFNYGYTF

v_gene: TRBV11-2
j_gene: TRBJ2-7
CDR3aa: CASSSGTGVPQQYF

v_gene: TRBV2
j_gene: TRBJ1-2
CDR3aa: CASSNHDWRGYGYTF

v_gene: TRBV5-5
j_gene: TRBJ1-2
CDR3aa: CASSFDWQGYGYTF

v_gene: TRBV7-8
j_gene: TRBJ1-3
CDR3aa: CASSAETIYF

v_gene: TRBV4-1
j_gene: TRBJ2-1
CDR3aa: CASSPRRGNEQFF

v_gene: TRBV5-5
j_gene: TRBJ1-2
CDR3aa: CASSLRFGDGVPYGYTF

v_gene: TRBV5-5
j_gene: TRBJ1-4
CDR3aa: CASTSTATNEKLFF

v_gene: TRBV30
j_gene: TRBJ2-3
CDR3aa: CAWSVGLAGARDTQYF

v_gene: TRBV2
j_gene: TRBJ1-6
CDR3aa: CASNIRGFNSPLHF

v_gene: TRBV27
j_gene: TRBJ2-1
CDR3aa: CASSFQSRGLYNEQFF

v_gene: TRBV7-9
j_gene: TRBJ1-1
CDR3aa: CASSLAGSQGYTEAFF

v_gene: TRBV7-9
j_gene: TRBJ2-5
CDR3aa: CASSTRDRVETQYF

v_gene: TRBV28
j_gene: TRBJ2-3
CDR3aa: CAIKDPDTQYF

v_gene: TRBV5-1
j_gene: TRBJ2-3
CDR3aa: CASGGRGATGDTQYF

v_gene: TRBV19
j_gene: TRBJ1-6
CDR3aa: CASSITGTGSNSPLHF

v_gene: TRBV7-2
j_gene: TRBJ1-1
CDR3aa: CASSLSANTEAFF

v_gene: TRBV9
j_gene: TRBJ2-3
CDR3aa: CASSVVGQGTDTQYF

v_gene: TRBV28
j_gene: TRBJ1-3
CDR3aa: CASRTLDRASGNTIYF

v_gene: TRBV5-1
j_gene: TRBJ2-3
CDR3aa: CASIAGSSTDTQYF

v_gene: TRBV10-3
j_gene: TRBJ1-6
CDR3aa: CAIRGQGESPLHF

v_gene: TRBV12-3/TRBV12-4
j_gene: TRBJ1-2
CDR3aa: CASSLRGLYGYTF

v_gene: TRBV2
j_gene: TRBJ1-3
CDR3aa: CASSGGRTGNTIYF

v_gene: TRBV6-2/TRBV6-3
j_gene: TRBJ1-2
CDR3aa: CASSYSGKTLYGYTF

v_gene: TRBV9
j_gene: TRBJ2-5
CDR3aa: CASSVERGVGQETQYF

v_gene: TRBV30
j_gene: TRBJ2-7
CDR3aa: CAWSGSRVAGVSYEQYF

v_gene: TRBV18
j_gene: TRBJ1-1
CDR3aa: CASSPDRGRSEAFF

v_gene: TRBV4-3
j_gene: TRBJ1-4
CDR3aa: CASSQSRRGGNEKLFF

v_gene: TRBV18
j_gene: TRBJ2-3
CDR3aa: CASSPLRTGPSRTDTQYF

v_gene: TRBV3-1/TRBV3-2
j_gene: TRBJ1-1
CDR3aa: CASSRRGSGGSTEAFF

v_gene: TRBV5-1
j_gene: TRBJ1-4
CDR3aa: CASSLSGTNEKLFF

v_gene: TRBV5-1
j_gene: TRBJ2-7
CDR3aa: CASSSPGGTYSYEQYF

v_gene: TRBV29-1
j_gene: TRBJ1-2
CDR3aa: CSVVNRASNYGYTF

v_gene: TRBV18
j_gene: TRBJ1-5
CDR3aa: CATAGGSDQPQHF

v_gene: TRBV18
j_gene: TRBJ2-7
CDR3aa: CASSPQGGEQYF

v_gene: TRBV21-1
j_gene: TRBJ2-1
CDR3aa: CASSPTGTGGWDEQFF

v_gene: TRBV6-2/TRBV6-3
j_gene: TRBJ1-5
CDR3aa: CASSYARSNQPQHF

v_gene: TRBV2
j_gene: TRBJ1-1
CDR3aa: CASRITELNTEAFF

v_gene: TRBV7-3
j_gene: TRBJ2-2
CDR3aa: CASSLNVGELFF

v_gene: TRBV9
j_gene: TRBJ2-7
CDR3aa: CASSATHRGAGDEQYF

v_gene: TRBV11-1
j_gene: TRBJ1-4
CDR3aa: CASSLDRDGEKLFF

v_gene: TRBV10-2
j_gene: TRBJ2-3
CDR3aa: CASSVTGDYTDTQYF

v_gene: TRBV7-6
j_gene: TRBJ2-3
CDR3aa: CASSARTSGGSDTQYF

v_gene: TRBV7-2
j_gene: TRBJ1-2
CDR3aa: CASSSGYGYTF

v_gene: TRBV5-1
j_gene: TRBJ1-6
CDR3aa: CASSIGSSYNSPLHF

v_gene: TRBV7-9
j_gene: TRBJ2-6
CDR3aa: CASSLVRGLLSGANVLTF

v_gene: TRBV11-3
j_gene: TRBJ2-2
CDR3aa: CASSPSGGHGELFF

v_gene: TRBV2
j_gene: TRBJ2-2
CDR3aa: CASSVGTVNTGELFF

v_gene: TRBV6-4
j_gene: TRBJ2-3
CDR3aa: CASSPLSGYPDTQYF